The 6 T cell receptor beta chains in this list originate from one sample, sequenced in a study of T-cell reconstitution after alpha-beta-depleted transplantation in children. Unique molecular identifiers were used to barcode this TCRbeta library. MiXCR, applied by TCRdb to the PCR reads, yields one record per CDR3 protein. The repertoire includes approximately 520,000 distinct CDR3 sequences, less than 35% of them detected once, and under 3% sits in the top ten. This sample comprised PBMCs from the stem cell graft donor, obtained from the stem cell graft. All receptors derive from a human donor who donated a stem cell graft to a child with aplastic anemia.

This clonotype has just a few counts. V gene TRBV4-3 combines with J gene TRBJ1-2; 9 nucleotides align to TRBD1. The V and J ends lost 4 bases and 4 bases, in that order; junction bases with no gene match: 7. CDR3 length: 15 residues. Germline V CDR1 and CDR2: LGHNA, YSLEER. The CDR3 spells CASSPEQGAGYGYTF. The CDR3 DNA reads TGCGCCAGCAGCCCTGAACAGGGGGCGGGCTATGGCTACACCTTC.

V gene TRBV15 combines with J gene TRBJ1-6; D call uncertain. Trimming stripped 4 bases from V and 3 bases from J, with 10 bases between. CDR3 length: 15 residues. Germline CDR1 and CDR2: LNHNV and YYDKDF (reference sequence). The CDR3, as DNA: TGTGCCACCAGCATGTACCCCAACTATAATTCACCCCTCCACTTT. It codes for CATSMYPNYNSPLHF. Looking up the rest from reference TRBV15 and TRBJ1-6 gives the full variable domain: DAMVIQNPRYQVTQFGKPVTLSCSQTLNHNVMYWYQQKSSQAPKLLFHYYDKDFNNEADTPDNFQSRRPNTSFCFLDIRSPGLGDTAMYLCATSMYPNYNSPLHFGNGTRLTVT.

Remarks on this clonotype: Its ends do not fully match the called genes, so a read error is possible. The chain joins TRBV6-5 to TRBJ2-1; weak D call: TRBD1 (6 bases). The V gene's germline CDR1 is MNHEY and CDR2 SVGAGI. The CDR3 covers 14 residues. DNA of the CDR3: TGTGCCAGCAGTTCGACAGGTCCCTACAATGAGCGGTTCTTC. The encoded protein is CASSSTGPYNERFF.

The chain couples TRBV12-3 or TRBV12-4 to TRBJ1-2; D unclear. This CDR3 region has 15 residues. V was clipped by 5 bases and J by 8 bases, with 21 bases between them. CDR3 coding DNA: TGTGCCAGCAGTCAACGCGACGGAGGGCTGGGAGGCTACACCTTC. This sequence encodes CASSQRDGGLGGYTF.

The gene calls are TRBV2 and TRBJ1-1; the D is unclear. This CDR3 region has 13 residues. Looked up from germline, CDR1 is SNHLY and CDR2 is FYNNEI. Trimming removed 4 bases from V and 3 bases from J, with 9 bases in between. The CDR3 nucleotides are TGTGCCAGCAGTGTTCGAGTCGACACTGAAGCTTTCTTT. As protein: CASSVRVDTEAFF.

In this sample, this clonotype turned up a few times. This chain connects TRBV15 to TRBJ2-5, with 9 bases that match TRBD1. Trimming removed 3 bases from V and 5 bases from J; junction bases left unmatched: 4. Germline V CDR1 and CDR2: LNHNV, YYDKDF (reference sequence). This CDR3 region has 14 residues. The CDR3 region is CATSRDRGWETQYF. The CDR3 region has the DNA TGTGCCACCAGCAGGGACAGGGGATGGGAGACCCAGTACTTC. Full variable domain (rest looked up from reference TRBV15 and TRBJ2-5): DAMVIQNPRYQVTQFGKPVTLSCSQTLNHNVMYWYQQKSSQAPKLLFHYYDKDFNNEADTPDNFQSRRPNTSFCFLDIRSPGLGDTAMYLCATSRDRGWETQYFGPGTRLLVL.